The T cell receptor beta chain described here comes from a study of beta chain features in type 1 diabetes (dated by TCRdb to 2017 to 2018). Context from the whole study: Mean age, gender distribution, total cell number and subset yield were not different between patients and healthy donors. A total of 107,917,701 sorted cells were examined across all samples, and the number of cells per subset was strongly correlated with RNA yield. The study compared TCRB repertoires of sorted circulating CD4+ T cell subsets between recently diagnosed type 1 diabetes patients and matched healthy donors. Naive and central memory subsets were obtained from all 30 or so donors, but regulatory and stem cell-like memory subsets were isolated from only 8 patients and roughly 8 healthy donors. The investigation overall reported the following: Because the HLA sub-analyses included only small numbers of individuals, any influence of HLA type on TCRB rearrangement was left unresolved. PCR may preferentially amplify shorter templates, but because patient and control samples were amplified and corrected together, any resulting skew would affect both groups equally. Because cDNA rather than genomic DNA was sequenced, highly expressing activated cells could have been over-represented, although no difference in activation and CD3 levels was found between groups. Patients with type 1 diabetes made fewer insertions and deleted more nucleotides at VDJ recombination sites, implying thymic rearrangement abnormalities. Naive, central memory and regulatory TCRB repertoires appeared more similar among patients than among healthy donors. In all four CD4+ subsets, TCRB CDR3 length was moderately but significantly shorter in type 1 diabetes patients.

V has 5 bases trimmed and J has 11 bases trimmed; junction bases matching no gene number 12. Including the terminal cysteine and phenylalanine, the CDR3 comprises 13 residues. Of the read, only the CDR3 DNA is kept; its 39 bases are in frame from base 1. From the germline V gene, CDR1 is SGHRS and CDR2 is YFSETQ. Each donor gave one peripheral blood draw, about 110 mL on average, collected into heparinised tubes. A BD FACSAria II and a panel including CD45RO, CCR7, CD25, CD127, CD95 and CD27 were used to sort naive, central memory, regulatory and stem cell-like memory CD4+ T cells. Every sorted population had a purity above 98%. PBMCs were isolated right away by Lymphoprep density gradient centrifugation and were stained directly, without culture. Samples were stained and sorted in pairs, with one healthy donor and one patient per experiment, so that batch effects were minimized. Concerning this clone: What this receptor recognizes is not known. No clone much larger than this one lies a single base away; base qualities are absent.

The entire amount of isolated RNA was reverse transcribed using the High Capacity cDNA Reverse Transcription Kit, so the sequenced TCRB transcripts were expressed ones. Deep immunoSEQ sequencing was performed on naive, central memory and regulatory T cell samples, with an average of approximately 3.9 million total reads per sample. Sorted cells were lysed in RLT buffer, and RNA was extracted using DNase-treated RNeasy Micro or Mini kits according to cell number. Each cell subset was processed separately to prevent cross-contamination, with patient and healthy donor samples processed together. TCRB sequences were amplified from cDNA with the immunoSEQ multiplex PCR, producing 87-bp fragments spanning the CDR3 region. Sequencing of the amplicons was done on the Illumina HiSeq platform. For the original study's pipeline: PCR bias was computationally corrected using synthetic template baselines, reads within Hamming distance 2 were collapsed, and singletons that could not be merged were discarded. Reads were aligned to IMGT to assign V, D and J genes, CDR3 length, and insertions or deletions at six rearrangement sites. Within each subset, clonotype counts were normalized to the number of sorted cells before true diversity and Gini coefficients were calculated with the tcR R package. The overlap coefficient, calculated on TCRB nucleotide sequences, was used to measure repertoire sharing. What TCRdb holds here is the immuneACCESS table cut down to in-frame rearrangements. Part of the clones is not present; checked against another copy, under half of the missing clones reflect an unresolved V gene, and the others are unexplained. V and J calls and clone size are given by that table; D and trimming were obtained from the DNA. In all, the sample holds about 340,000 clones, and over 7% of those were seen once. About 1% of the sample rests with the top ten.

The chain couples TRBV5-1 to TRBJ2-5; TRBD2 matches 7 bases in the middle. What was sequenced was central memory CD4+ T cells from blood. The clonotype was recovered from a man aged 30-40 years with type 1 diabetes. The CDR3 loop reads CASSPRAAGEQYF. Read as DNA, the sequence is TGCGCCAGCAGTCCTCGGGCTGCGGGGGAGCAGTACTTC.